Included here is one T cell receptor beta chain sequence, with context. The antigen is not known. The repertoire was sequenced with immunoSEQ multiplex PCR; TCRdb's copy has only in-frame clones and lacks some. The data hold under 200,000 clones, with 87% observed a single time. This entry comes from a study of T cell responses to AZD1222 COVID-19 vaccine. V lost 6 bases to trimming and J lost 8 bases, with 22 bases between them. This CDR3 comprises 15 residues. CDR1 and CDR2 (germline): MNHEY, SMNVEV (reference sequence). Broader study findings: Across spike, vaccine-associated CD4 TCRs were found, dominant at 160-218 and 743-854. Of spike-specific TCRs, nearly half reportedly target regions left unmutated in variants. An increase in Spike-specific TCR breadth and depth was observed after two AZD1222 doses. The donor cohort was predominantly white British with a female majority, and clonal diversity may have been underestimated.

Sequenced material: peripheral blood, taken on day 0 of MenACWY control vaccination. This TCR was sampled from an adult in good health. V gene TRBV27 combines with J gene TRBJ1-2; D may be TRBD1 (6 bases). DNA for the CDR3: TGTGCCAGCAGCCTAGACGTTCGGGGGGCGCGCGGCTACACCTTC. It translates to CASSLDVRGARGYTF.